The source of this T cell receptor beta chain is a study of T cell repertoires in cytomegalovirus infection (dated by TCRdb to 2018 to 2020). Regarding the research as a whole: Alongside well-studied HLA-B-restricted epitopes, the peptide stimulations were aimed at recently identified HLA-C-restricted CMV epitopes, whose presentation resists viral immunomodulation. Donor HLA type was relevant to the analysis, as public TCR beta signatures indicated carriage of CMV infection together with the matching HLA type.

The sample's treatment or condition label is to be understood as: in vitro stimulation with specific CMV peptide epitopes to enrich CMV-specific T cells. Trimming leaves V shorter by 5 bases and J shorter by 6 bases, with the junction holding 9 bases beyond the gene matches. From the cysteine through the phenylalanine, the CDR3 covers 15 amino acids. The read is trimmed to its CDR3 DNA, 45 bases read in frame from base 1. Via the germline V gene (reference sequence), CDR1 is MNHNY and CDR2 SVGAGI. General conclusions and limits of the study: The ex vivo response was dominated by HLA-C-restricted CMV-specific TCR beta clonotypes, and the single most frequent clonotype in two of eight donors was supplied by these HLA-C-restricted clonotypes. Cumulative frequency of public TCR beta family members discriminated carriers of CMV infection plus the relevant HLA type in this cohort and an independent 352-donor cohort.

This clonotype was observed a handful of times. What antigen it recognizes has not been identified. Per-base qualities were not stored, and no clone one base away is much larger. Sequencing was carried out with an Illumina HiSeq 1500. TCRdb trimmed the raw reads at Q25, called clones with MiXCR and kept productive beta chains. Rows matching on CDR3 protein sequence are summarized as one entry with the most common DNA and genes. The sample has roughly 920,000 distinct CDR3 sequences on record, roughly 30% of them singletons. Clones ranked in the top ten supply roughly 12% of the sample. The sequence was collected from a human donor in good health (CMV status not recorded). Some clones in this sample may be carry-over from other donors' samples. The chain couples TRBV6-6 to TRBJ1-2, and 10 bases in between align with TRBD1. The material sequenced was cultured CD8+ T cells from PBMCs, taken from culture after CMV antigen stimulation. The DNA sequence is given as TGTGCCAGCAGTGCCGCCGGGACAGGGGACAATGGCTACACCTTC. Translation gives CASSAAGTGDNGYTF.